These 8 T cell receptor beta chains originate from one sample sequenced in a study of cytomegalovirus exposure and HLA in healthy donors (dated 2017 in TCRdb). The method behind the library was the immunoSEQ multiplex PCR assay. For the multiplex PCR, a mixture combining 60 forward primers for TCR Vbeta segments and 13 reverse primers for TCR Jbeta segments was used. Entries here come from immuneACCESS through TCRdb and include only in-frame sequences with V and J called. Some clones fail to appear in such tables; in the studies checked, an unresolved V gene covers under half of the shortfall, and the cause of the remainder is unknown. The table for this sample lists 90,000 to 100,000 clones; more than 60% of them were counted only once. Roughly 2.5% of the sample goes to the ten largest clones. The sample was PBMCs. The receptors were gathered from a man aged 45-65 years in good health and CMV-seronegative.

This clone was detected only a few times. The chain couples TRBV4-1 to TRBJ2-7; 11 positions agree with TRBD2. The CDR3 is 15 amino acids. Germline lookup yields CDR1 MGHRA and CDR2 YSYEKL. Losses at the gene ends were 3 bases for V and 4 bases for J; bases not matched to a gene: 5. The CDR3 DNA reads as TGCGCCAGCAGCCAGAAGACTAGCGGGGATTACGAGCAGTACTTC. It codes for CASSQKTSGDYEQYF.

The rearrangement uses TRBV30 and TRBJ2-1, with D possibly TRBD2 on 6 matching bases. The CDR3 length is 17 residues. In germline, CDR1 is GTSNPN, CDR2 SVGIG (reference sequence). Trimming left V 8 bases short and J 4 bases short, with 27 bases between. The CDR3 sequence: CARGVYMRRDIYNEQFF. The CDR3, as DNA: TGTGCCCGCGGAGTGTACATGCGGCGGGATATTTACAATGAGCAGTTCTTC.

This chain uses TRBV7-2 with TRBJ2-5, with a possible D match to TRBD1 (6 bases). TRBJ2-7 matches the DNA end more closely, so the J call is doubtful. Germline V gene lookup returns CDR1 SGHTA and CDR2 FQGNSA. The CDR3 length is 14 residues. CDR3 bases: TGTGCCAGCAGCTTGGACAGTTCCTCCTACGAGCAGTACTTC. The encoded protein is CASSLDSSSYEQYF.

The chain carries TRBV5-4 and TRBJ1-6; tentatively, D is TRBD1 (6 bases). The CDR3 has 14 residues. Germline V gene lookup returns CDR1 SGHNT and CDR2 YYREEE (reference sequence). The germline V and J ends were trimmed by 1 base and 7 bases, with 9 bases remaining between them. CDR3 sequence: CASSLTGSNSPLHF. CDR3 nucleotide sequence: TGTGCCAGCAGCTTGACAGGGTCAAATTCACCCCTCCACTTT.

This clone has more than one count but fewer than ten. The junction shows a germline mismatch at one end, possibly a read error. This chain connects TRBV10-3 to TRBJ1-1; TRBD1 might be the D (6 bases). The germline V gene has CDR1 ENHRY and CDR2 SYGVKD. This CDR3 has 14 amino acids. The CDR3 DNA reads TGTGCCAGCAGTAAACAGGGCATGAACACTGAAGCTTTCTTT. Amino acids: CASSKQGMNTEAFF.

The rearrangement joins TRBV19 to TRBJ1-2; perhaps TRBD1 as D (6 bases). The CDR3 is made up of 14 amino acids. In germline, CDR1 is LNHDA, CDR2 SQIVND (reference sequence). Trimming took 6 bases from V and 0 from J, leaving 11 bases between them. As DNA, the CDR3 is TGTGCCAGTAGAGACCAGGGGTCTAACTATGGCTACACCTTC. Protein product: CASRDQGSNYGYTF. Looking up the rest from reference TRBV19 and TRBJ1-2 gives the full variable domain: DGGITQSPKYLFRKEGQNVTLSCEQNLNHDAMYWYRQDPGQGLRLIYYSQIVNDFQKGDIAEGYSVSREKKESFPLTVTSAQKNPTAFYLCASRDQGSNYGYTFGSGTRLTVV.

This clone has just a few counts. This sequence joins TRBV10-3 and TRBJ1-2; possibly TRBD1 for D (5 bases). V lost 6 bases to trimming and J lost 5 bases, with 7 bases between them. Germline CDR1 and CDR2: ENHRY and SYGVKD. This CDR3 is 11 amino acids long. Here the CDR3 DNA reads TGTGCCATCAGGGGGCTTTATGGCTACACCTTC. It encodes CAIRGLYGYTF.

This sequence joins TRBV6-1 and TRBJ2-7; a possible D gene is TRBD1 (5 bases). Trimming took off 8 bases at V and 4 bases at J, with 9 bases between the two ends. In germline, CDR1 is MNHNS, CDR2 SASEGT. The CDR3 has 11 amino acids. The CDR3 coding sequence is TGTGCCAGCGGCAGGGCTTACGAGCAGTACTTC. It yields the protein CASGRAYEQYF.